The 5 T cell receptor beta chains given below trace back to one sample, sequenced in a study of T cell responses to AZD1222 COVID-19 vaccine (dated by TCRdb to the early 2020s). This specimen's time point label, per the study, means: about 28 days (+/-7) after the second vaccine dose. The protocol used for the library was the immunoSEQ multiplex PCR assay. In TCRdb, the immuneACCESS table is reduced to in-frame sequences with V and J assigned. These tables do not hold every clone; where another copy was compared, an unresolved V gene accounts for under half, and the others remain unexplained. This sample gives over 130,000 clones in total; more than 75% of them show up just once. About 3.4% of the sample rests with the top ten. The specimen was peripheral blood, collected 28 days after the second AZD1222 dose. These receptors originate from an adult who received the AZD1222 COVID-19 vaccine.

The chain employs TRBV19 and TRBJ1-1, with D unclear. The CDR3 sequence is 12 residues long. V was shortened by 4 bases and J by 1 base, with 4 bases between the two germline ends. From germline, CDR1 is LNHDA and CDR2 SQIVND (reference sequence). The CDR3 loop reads CASSTKNTEAFF. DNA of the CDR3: TGTGCCAGTAGTACGAAGAACACTGAAGCTTTCTTT. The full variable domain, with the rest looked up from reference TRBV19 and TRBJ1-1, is DGGITQSPKYLFRKEGQNVTLSCEQNLNHDAMYWYRQDPGQGLRLIYYSQIVNDFQKGDIAEGYSVSREKKESFPLTVTSAQKNPTAFYLCASSTKNTEAFFGQGTRLTVV.

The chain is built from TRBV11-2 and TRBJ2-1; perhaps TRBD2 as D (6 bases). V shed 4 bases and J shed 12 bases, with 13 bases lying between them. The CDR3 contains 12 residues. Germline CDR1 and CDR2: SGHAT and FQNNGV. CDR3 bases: TGTGCCAGCAGCTCCCGGAGGGAGTGGCAGTTCTTC. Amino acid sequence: CASSSRREWQFF.

DNA of the CDR3: TGTGCCAGCAGCCCTAGGGTCCACTCCTACGAGCAGTACTTC. Translated, it gives CASSPRVHSYEQYF. The chain recombines TRBV11-2 with TRBJ2-7; D gene unclear. Germline values: CDR1 SGHAT, CDR2 FQNNGV. The V gene lost 5 bases and the J gene lost 0 bases, with 11 bases spanning the gap. The CDR3 contains 14 residues.

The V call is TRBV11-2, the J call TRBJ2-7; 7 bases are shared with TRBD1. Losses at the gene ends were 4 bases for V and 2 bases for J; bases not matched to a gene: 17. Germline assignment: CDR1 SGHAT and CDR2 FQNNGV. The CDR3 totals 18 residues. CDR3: CASSSRPMQDRPPYEQYF. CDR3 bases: TGTGCCAGCAGCTCCCGCCCCATGCAGGACAGGCCTCCCTACGAGCAGTACTTC.

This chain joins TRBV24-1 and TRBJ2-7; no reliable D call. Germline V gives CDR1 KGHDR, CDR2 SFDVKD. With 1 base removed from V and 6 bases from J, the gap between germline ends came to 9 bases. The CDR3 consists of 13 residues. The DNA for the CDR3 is TGTGCCACCAGTGATTTCGTAGCAGGCGAGCAGTACTTC. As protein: CATSDFVAGEQYF.